The clone carrying this T cell receptor beta chain appeared a single time. V gave up 1 base and J gave up 7 bases, with 11 bases separating them. CDR3 length: 13 amino acids. Germline V gene data show CDR1 as LNHDA and CDR2 as SQIVND (reference sequence). This entry comes from a study of shared clonotypes between healthy human individuals. CD8 cells classed as naive were CD45RO-negative and positively selected for CCR7, excluding terminally differentiated effector memory CD45RA+ cells. Sequencing was performed with immunoSEQ multiplex PCR; in TCRdb, only in-frame clones are kept and a portion is missing. The profile shows around 2,100,000 clones, about 95% of them singletons.

Material for sequencing was naive CD8+ T cells sorted from blood. The TCR originated in a man between 18 and 29 years old in good health. The J gene is TRBJ2-7, the V gene TRBV19; D perhaps matches TRBD2 (5 bases). CDR3 DNA: TGTGCCAGTAGTATAGGACTATCGGCGGAGCAGTACTTC. It encodes CASSIGLSAEQYF.